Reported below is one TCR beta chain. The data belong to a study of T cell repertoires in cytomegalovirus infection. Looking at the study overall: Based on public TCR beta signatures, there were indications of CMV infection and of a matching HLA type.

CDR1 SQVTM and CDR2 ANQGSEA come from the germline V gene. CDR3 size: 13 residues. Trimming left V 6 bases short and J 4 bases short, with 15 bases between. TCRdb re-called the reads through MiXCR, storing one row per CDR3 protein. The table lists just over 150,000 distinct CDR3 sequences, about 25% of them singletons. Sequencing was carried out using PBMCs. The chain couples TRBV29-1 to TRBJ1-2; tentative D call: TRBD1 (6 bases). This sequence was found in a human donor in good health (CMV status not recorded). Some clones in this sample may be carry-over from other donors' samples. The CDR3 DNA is TGCAGCGTGAGGACAGAGCTGCCCTATGGCTACACCTTC. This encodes CSVRTELPYGYTF.